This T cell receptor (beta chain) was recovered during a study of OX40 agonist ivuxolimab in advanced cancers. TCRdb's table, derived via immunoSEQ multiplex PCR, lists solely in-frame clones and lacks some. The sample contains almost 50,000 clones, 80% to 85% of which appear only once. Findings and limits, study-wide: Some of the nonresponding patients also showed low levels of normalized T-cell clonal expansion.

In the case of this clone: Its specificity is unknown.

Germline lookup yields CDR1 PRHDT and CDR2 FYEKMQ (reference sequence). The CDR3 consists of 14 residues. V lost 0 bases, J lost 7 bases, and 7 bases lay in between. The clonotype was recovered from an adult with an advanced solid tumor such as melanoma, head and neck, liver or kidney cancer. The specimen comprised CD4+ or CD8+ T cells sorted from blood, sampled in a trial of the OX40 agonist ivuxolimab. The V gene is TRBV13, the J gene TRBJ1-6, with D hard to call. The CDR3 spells CASSLGGDNSPLHF. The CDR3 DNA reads TGTGCCAGCAGCTTAGGAGGCGACAATTCACCCCTCCACTTT.